The TCR beta chain described here comes from a study of response to subunit inactivated influenza vaccine (dated by TCRdb to 2016 to 2019). General notes on the study: The study used deep quantitative T cell receptor repertoire profiling to track responses to a trivalent subunit inactivated influenza vaccine. Beyond this particular receptor, the publication reports: According to the authors, only a limited number of new T cells may be recruited by each seasonal influenza vaccination.

Library preparation was by RT-PCR. The sequencing machine was an Illumina HiSeq 2500. The public reads were reprocessed in TCRdb via fastp at Q25 and MiXCR, keeping in-frame beta chains. Every entry covers one CDR3 protein and lists the most common genes and DNA from its rows. This sample gives approximately 530,000 distinct CDR3 sequences in total; approximately 7.3% of them show up just once. In total, the top ten clones hold less than 15% of the sample. Between the V and J ends, shortened by 5 bases and 8 bases respectively, the junction contains 18 bases. Taken from the germline V gene, the CDR1 and CDR2 loops are MNHNS and SASEGT. Including the terminal cysteine and phenylalanine, the CDR3 comprises 14 residues. This entry keeps only the CDR3 DNA: 42 bases, framed from base 1. Only a few counts were recorded for this clonotype. Its antigen target is currently unknown. Base qualities are not recorded, but no much larger clone differs from it by a single base.

The source material was PBMCs from blood, sampled approximately 25 months after vaccination. This clonotype originated in a man aged 45-69 years who received an inactivated influenza vaccine. Donor details come from another sample of the same person, matched by shared clones. The chain was built from TRBV6-1 and TRBJ1-2, with the D segment identity uncertain. The CDR3 region reads CASSSGGDAGGYTF. The DNA is as follows: TGTGCCAGCAGTAGCGGTGGAGACGCGGGGGGCTACACCTTC.